This T cell receptor (beta chain) stems from a study of blood T cell repertoires in COVID-19. The overall study: Samples came from the United States, Italy and Spain, spanning acute and convalescent COVID-19. PBMCs, B-cell-depleted T cells, or T cells provided the cDNA or gDNA that made up the material.

Per germline, CDR1 LGHDT and CDR2 YNNKEL (reference sequence). Trimming took off 1 base at V and 7 bases at J, with 11 bases between the two ends. The CDR3 length is 14 residues. Produced via immunoSEQ multiplex PCR; TCRdb's table is partial and in-frame only. Of 60,000 to 65,000 clones in the sample, about 80% were seen once. Seattle researchers signed up patients amid active infection and tracked them longitudinally. Material for sequencing was peripheral blood. The genes are TRBV3-1 (or the pseudogene TRBV3-2) and TRBJ1-5, with D perhaps TRBD1 (5 bases). The origin of this receptor is a man aged 50-60 years with COVID-19, enrolled during active disease. CDR3 sequence: CASSQGQGRQPQHF. Written as DNA, the CDR3 is TGTGCCAGCAGCCAAGGGCAGGGCAGACAGCCCCAGCATTTT.